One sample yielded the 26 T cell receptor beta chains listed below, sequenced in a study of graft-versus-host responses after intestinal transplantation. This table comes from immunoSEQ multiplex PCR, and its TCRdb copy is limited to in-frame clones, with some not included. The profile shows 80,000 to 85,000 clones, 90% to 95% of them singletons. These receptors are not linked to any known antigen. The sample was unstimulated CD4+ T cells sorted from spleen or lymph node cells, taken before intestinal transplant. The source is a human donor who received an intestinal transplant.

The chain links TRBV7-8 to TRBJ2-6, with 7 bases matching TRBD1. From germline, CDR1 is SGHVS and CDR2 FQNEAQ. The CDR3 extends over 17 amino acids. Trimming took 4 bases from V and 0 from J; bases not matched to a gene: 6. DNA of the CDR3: TGTGCCAGCAGCTACGACAGGGTCGTCTCTGGGGCCAACGTCCTGACTTTC. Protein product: CASSYDRVVSGANVLTF.

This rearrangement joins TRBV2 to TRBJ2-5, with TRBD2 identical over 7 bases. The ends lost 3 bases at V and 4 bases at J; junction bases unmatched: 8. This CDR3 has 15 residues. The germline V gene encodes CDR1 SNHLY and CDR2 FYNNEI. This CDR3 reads CASSDQGLVGETQYF. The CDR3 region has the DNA TGTGCCAGCAGTGACCAAGGACTAGTGGGAGAGACCCAGTACTTC.

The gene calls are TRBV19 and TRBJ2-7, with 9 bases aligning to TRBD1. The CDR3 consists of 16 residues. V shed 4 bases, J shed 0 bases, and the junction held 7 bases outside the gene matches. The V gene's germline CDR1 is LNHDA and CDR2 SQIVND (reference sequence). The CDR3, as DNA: TGTGCCAGTAGTACAGCCAGGGACAGGGCCTCCTACGAGCAGTACTTC. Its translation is CASSTARDRASYEQYF.

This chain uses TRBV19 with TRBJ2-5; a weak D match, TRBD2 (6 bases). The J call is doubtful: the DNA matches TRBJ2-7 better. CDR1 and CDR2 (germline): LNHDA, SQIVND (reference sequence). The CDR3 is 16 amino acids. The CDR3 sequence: CASRPNPGGRPYEQYF. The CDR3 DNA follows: TGTGCCAGTAGGCCCAATCCAGGAGGGAGGCCCTACGAGCAGTACTTC.

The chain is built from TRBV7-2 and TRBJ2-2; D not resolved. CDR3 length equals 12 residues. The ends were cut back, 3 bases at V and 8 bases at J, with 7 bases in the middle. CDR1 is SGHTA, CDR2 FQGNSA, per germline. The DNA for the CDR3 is TGTGCCAGCAGCTTTGCTCTAGGGGAGCTGTTTTTT. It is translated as CASSFALGELFF.

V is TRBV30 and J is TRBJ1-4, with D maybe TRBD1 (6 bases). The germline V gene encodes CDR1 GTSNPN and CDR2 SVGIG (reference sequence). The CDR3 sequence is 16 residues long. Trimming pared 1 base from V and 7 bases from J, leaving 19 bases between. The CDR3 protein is CAWSAEYRVESEKLFF. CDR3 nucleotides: TGTGCCTGGAGTGCTGAATACAGGGTGGAGAGTGAAAAACTGTTTTTT. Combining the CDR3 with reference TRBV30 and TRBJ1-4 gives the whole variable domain SQTIHQWPATLVQPVGSPLSLECTVEGTSNPNLYWYRQAAGRGLQLLFYSVGIGQISSEVPQNLSASRPQDRQFILSSKKLLLSDSGFYLCAWSAEYRVESEKLFFGSGTQLSVL.

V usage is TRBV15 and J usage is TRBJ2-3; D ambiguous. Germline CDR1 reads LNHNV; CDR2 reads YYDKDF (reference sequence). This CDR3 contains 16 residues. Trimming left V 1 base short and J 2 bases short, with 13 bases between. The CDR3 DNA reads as TGTGCCACCAGCAGAGTGGCCAGCCAGGTCACAGATACGCAGTATTTT. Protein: CATSRVASQVTDTQYF. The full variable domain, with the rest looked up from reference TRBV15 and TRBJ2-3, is DAMVIQNPRYQVTQFGKPVTLSCSQTLNHNVMYWYQQKSSQAPKLLFHYYDKDFNNEADTPDNFQSRRPNTSFCFLDIRSPGLGDTAMYLCATSRVASQVTDTQYFGPGTRLTVL.

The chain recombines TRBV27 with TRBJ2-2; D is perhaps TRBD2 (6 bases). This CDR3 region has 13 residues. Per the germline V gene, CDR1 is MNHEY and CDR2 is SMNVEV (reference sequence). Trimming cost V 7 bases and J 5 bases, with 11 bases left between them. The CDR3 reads CASTGDFTGELFF. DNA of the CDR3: TGTGCCAGCACCGGGGACTTTACCGGGGAGCTGTTTTTT.

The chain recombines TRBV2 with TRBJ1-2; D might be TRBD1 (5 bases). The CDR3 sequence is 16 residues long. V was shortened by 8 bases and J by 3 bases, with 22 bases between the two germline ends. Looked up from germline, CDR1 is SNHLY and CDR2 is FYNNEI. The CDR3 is CASVPTPRQTDYGYTF. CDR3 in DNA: TGTGCCAGCGTCCCCACCCCAAGACAGACAGACTATGGCTACACCTTC.

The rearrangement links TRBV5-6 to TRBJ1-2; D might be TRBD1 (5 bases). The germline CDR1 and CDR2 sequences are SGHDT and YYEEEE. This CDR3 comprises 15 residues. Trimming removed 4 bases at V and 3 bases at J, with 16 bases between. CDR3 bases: TGTGCCAGCAGCCTACTCGATTCGGGGGACTATGGCTACACCTTC. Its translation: CASSLLDSGDYGYTF.

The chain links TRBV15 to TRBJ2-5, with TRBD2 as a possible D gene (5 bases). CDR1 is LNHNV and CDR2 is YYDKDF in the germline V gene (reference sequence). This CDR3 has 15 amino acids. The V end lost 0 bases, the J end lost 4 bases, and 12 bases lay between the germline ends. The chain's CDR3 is CATSRDVRDPETQYF. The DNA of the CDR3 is TGTGCCACCAGCAGAGATGTGAGGGATCCAGAGACCCAGTACTTC.

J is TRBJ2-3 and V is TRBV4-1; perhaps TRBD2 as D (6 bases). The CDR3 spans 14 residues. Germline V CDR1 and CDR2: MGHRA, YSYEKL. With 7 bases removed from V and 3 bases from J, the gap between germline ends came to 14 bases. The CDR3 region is CASKGREPTDTQYF. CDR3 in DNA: TGCGCCAGCAAAGGCCGGGAGCCTACAGATACGCAGTATTTT.

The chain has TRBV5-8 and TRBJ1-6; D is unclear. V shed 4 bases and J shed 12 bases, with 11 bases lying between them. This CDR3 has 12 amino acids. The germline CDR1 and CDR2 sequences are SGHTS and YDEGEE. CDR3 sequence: CASSRGPRPLHF. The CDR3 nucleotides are TGTGCCAGCAGCAGAGGGCCTCGACCCCTCCACTTT.

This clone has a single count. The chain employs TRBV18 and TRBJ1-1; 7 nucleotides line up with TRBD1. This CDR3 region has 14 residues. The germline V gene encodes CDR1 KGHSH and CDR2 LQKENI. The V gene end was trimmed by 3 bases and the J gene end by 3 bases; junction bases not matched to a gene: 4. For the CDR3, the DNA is TGTGCCAGCTCACCGTACGACAGGGACACTGAAGCTTTCTTT. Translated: CASSPYDRDTEAFF.

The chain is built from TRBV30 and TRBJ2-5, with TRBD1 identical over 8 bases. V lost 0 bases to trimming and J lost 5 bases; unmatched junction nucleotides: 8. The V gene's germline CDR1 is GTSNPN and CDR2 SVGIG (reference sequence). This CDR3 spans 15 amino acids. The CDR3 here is CAWSVTPGGGETQYF. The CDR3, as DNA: TGTGCCTGGAGTGTAACCCCAGGGGGCGGGGAGACCCAGTACTTC.

The CDR3 spells CASSPQTSGYNEQFF. In DNA form, the CDR3 reads TGTGCCAGCTCACCACAGACTAGCGGCTACAATGAGCAGTTCTTC. The chain joins TRBV18 to TRBJ2-1, with TRBD2 matching over 9 bases. CDR3 length: 15 amino acids. V was clipped by 1 base and J by 3 bases; unmatched bases: 1. Germline-derived CDR1 and CDR2 are KGHSH and LQKENI. The entire variable domain, with the rest obtained from reference TRBV18 and TRBJ2-1, is as follows: NAGVMQNPRHLVRRRGQEARLRCSPMKGHSHVYWYRQLPEEGLKFMVYLQKENIIDESGMPKERFSAEFPKEGPSILRIQQVVRGDSAAYFCASSPQTSGYNEQFFGPGTRLTVL.

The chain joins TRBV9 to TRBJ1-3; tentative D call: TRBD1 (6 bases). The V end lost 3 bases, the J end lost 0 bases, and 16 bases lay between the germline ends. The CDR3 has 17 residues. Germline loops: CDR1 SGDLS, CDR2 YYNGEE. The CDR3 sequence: CASSARKIGGSGNTIYF. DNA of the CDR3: TGTGCCAGCAGCGCGAGGAAGATAGGGGGCTCTGGAAACACCATATATTTT.

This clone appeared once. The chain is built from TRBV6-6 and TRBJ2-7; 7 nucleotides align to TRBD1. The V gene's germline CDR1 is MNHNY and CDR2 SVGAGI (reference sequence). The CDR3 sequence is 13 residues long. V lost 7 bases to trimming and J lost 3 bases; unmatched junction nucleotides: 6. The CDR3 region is CASTRDSDYEQYF. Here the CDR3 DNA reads TGTGCCAGCACCCGGGACAGCGACTACGAGCAGTACTTC.

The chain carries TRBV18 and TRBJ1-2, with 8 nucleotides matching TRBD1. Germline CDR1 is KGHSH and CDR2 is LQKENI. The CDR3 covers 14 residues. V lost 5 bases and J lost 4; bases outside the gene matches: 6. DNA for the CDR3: TGTGCCAGCTCAAGGGACAGGCAGGTCTATGGCTACACCTTC. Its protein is CASSRDRQVYGYTF.

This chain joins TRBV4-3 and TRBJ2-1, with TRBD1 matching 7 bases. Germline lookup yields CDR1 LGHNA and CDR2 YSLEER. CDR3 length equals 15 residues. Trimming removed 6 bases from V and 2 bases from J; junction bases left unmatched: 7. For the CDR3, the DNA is TGCGCCAGCAGGCAAAACAGGGGCCCCTACAATGAGCAGTTCTTC. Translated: CASRQNRGPYNEQFF.

CDR3: CASSSGQGPAYEQYF. DNA of the CDR3: TGTGCCAGCAGCTCCGGACAGGGGCCGGCCTACGAGCAGTACTTC. The chain uses TRBV7-2 and TRBJ2-7; 9 positions agree with TRBD1. The CDR3 is 15 amino acids. Per the germline V gene, CDR1 is SGHTA and CDR2 is FQGNSA. After removal of 4 bases from V and 2 bases from J, the junction contained 6 bases not matched to a gene.

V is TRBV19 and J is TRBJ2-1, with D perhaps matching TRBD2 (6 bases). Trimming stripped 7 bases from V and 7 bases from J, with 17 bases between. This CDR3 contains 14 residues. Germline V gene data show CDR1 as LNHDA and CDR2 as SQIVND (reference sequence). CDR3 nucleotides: TGTGCCAGTACCGAAATAGGTCGGGGGAATGAGCAGTTCTTC. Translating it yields CASTEIGRGNEQFF.

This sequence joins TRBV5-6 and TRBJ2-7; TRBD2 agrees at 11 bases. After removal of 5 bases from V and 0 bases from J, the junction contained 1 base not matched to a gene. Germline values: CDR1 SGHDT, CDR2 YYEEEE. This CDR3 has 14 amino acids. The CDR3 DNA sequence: TGTGCCAGCAGGACTAGCGGGGACTCCTACGAGCAGTACTTC. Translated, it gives CASRTSGDSYEQYF. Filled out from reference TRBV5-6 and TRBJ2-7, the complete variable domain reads DAGVTQSPTHLIKTRGQQVTLRCSPKSGHDTVSWYQQALGQGPQFIFQYYEEEERQRGNFPDRFSGHQFPNYSSELNVNALLLGDSALYLCASRTSGDSYEQYFGPGTRLTVT.

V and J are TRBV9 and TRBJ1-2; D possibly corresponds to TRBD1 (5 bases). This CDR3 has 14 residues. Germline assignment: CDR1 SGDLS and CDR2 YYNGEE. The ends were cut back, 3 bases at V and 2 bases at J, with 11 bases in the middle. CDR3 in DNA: TGTGCCAGCAGCGCGACAGCAGTAAACTATGGCTACACCTTC. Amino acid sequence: CASSATAVNYGYTF.

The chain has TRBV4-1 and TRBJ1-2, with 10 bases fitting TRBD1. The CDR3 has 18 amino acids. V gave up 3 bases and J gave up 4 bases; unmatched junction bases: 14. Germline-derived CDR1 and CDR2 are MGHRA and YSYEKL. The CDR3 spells CASSQDRDRGLLVYGYTF. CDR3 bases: TGCGCCAGCAGCCAGGACCGGGACAGGGGTCTTCTGGTCTATGGCTACACCTTC.

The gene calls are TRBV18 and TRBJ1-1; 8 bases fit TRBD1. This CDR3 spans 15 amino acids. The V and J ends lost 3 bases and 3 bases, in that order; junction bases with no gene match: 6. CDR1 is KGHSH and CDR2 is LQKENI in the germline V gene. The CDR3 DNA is TGTGCCAGCTCACCCGTAGGACAGGGTGACACTGAAGCTTTCTTT. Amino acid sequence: CASSPVGQGDTEAFF.